This T cell receptor (beta chain) was identified in a study of blood T cell repertoires in COVID-19. Study summary: Specimens from acute and convalescent COVID-19 originated in the United States, Italy and Spain.

This CDR3 has 16 amino acids. Germline V gene data show CDR1 as KGHDR and CDR2 as SFDVKD. V gave up 3 bases and J gave up 0 bases, with 12 bases separating them. Profiled with immunoSEQ multiplex PCR; TCRdb holds only in-frame clones, not every one. The data show some 460,000 clones, with roughly 90% seen just once and around 4.5% held by the top ten. The sequenced sample was peripheral blood. The receptor was isolated from a woman younger than 45 with acute or convalescent COVID-19. The rearrangement joins TRBV24-1 to TRBJ2-3; TRBD1 is a possible D gene (5 bases). The CDR3 region is CATSDPTGVSTDTQYF. The CDR3 DNA reads as TGTGCCACCAGTGATCCCACAGGAGTTAGCACAGATACGCAGTATTTT.